This T cell receptor beta chain was retrieved from a study of blood T cell repertoires in COVID-19. Clones were read by immunoSEQ multiplex PCR, and TCRdb kept only the in-frame ones, dropping some. The sample includes 100,000 to 150,000 clones, 70% to 80% of them seen just once. Between the trimmed V and J ends, which lost 6 bases and 12 bases, there was a span of 26 bases. Germline V gene lookup returns CDR1 MNHNY and CDR2 SVGAGI (reference sequence). The CDR3 is 15 amino acids. This clonotype was sampled from a man between 35 and 55 years old with active or convalescent COVID-19. Material: peripheral blood. V and J are TRBV6-6 and TRBJ1-1, with a tentative D call TRBD1 (5 bases). CDR3 protein: CASRLGGDVAIETFF. The CDR3 DNA sequence: TGTGCCAGCAGACTGGGGGGGGACGTAGCCATAGAAACTTTCTTT.